These 5 T cell receptor beta chains originate from one sample sequenced in a study of blood T cell repertoires in COVID-19. The data were produced by immunoSEQ multiplex PCR, yet TCRdb's version contains in-frame clones alone and is incomplete. The sample contains around 72,000 clones, about 80% of which appear only once. The sample consisted of peripheral blood. These receptor sequences come from a woman aged 55-70 years with acute or convalescent COVID-19.

The rearrangement links TRBV2 to TRBJ1-1; tentative D call: TRBD1 (5 bases). Germline V CDR1 and CDR2: SNHLY, FYNNEI. Trimming removed 4 bases at V and 5 bases at J, with 14 bases between. This CDR3 comprises 14 residues. The CDR3 nucleotides are TGTGCCAGCAGTGGCCAGGGTGTAGGGACTGAAGCTTTCTTT. It specifies CASSGQGVGTEAFF.

The J gene is TRBJ2-4, the V gene TRBV19; D is perhaps TRBD1 (6 bases). Per the germline V gene, CDR1 is LNHDA and CDR2 is SQIVND (reference sequence). The CDR3 has 14 amino acids. With 6 bases removed from V and 1 base from J, the gap between germline ends came to 10 bases. The CDR3 DNA follows: TGTGCCAGTAGCCTCGACAGGGCCAAAAACATTCAGTACTTC. Encoded protein: CASSLDRAKNIQYF.

This chain connects TRBV29-1 to TRBJ2-1; D might be TRBD1 or TRBD2, each matching 5 bases. The CDR3 extends over 12 amino acids. Germline V CDR1 and CDR2: SQVTM, ANQGSEA. V lost 7 bases to trimming and J lost 4 bases, with 11 bases between them. CDR3 region: CSGGTGYNEQFF. The CDR3 coding sequence is TGCAGCGGGGGCACGGGGTACAATGAGCAGTTCTTC.

This chain uses TRBV5-1 with TRBJ2-3; the D gene is possibly TRBD1 (6 bases). Between the trimmed V and J ends, which lost 3 bases and 5 bases, there was a span of 19 bases. The CDR3 loop spans 16 amino acids. CDR1 and CDR2 (germline): SGHRS, YFSETQ. The CDR3 loop reads CASSSGNRGTQDTQYF. CDR3 DNA: TGCGCCAGCAGCTCCGGGAATAGGGGGACCCAAGATACGCAGTATTTT.

This chain joins TRBV20-1 and TRBJ1-4; D not certain. The CDR3 spans 13 residues. The V gene's germline CDR1 is DFQATT and CDR2 SNEGSKA (reference sequence). Trimming took off 3 bases at V and 5 bases at J, with 10 bases between the two ends. This CDR3 is CSASNRLNEKLFF. In DNA form, the CDR3 reads TGCAGTGCTAGTAATAGATTGAATGAAAAACTGTTTTTT.